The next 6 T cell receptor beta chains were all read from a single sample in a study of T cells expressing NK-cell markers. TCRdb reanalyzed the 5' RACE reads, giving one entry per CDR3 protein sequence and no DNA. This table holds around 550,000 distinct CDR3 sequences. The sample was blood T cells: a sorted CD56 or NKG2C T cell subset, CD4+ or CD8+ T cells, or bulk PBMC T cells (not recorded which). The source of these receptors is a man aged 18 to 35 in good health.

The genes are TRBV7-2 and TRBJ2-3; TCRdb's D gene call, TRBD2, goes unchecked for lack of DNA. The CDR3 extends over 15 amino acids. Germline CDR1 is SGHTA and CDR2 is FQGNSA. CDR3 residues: CASSRSGRAEDTQYF.

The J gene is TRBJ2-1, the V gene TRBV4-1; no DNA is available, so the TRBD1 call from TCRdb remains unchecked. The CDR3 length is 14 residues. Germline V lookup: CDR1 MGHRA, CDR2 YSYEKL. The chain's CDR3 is CASSQVQGNNEQFF.

CDR3 residues: CASRDEAWGQGVPDTQYF. The gene calls are TRBV2 and TRBJ2-3; TCRdb outputs TRBD1, but without DNA this stays unchecked. From germline, CDR1 is SNHLY and CDR2 FYNNEI. There are 18 residues in the CDR3.

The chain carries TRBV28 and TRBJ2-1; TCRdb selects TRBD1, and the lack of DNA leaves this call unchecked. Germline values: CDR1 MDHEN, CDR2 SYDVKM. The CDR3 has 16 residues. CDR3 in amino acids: CASSPDRPLIYNEQFF.

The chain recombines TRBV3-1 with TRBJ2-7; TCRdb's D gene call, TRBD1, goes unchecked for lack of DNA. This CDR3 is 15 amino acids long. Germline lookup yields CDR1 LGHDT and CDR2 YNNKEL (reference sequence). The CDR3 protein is CASSLVGAGYYEQYF.

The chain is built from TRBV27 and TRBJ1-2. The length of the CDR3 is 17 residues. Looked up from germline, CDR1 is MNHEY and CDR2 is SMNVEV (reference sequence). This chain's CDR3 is CASSLADYTNRNYGYTF.